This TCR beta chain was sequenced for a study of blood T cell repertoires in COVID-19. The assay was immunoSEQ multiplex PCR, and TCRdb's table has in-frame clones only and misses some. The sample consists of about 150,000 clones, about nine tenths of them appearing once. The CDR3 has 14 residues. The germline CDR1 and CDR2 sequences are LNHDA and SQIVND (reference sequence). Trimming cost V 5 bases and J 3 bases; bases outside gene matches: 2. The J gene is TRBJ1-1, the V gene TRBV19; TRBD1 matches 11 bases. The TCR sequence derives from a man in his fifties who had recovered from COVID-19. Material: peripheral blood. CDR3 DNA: TGTGCCAGTAGTGGACAGGGGGCTTACACTGAAGCTTTCTTT. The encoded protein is CASSGQGAYTEAFF.